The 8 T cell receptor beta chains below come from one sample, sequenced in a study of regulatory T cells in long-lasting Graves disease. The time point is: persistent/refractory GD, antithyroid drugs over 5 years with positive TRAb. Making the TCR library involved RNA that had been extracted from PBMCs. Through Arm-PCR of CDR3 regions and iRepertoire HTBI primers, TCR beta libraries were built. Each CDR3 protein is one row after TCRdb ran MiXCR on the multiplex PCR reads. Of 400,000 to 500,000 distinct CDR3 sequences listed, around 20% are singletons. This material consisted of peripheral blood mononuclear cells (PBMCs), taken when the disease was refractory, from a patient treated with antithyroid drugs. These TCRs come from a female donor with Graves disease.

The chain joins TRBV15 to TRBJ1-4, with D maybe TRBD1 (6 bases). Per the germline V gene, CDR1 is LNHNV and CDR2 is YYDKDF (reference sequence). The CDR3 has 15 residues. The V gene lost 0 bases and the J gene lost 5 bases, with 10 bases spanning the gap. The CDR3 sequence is CATSRDRGANEKLFF. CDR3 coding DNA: TGTGCCACCAGCAGAGATCGGGGGGCAAATGAAAAACTGTTTTTT.

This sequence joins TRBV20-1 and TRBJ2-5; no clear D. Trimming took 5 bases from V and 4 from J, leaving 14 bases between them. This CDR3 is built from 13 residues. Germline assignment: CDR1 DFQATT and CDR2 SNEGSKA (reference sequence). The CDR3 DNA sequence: TGCAGTGCTGGGCCCCCAGGAACAGAGACCCAGTACTTC. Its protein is CSAGPPGTETQYF.

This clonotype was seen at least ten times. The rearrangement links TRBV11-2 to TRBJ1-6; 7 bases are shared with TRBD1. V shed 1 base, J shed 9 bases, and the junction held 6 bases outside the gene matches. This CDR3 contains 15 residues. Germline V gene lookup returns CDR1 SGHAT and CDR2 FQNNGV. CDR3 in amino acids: CASSLGQGNGSPLHF. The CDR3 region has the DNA TGTGCCAGCAGCTTAGGACAGGGCAACGGTTCACCCCTCCACTTT.

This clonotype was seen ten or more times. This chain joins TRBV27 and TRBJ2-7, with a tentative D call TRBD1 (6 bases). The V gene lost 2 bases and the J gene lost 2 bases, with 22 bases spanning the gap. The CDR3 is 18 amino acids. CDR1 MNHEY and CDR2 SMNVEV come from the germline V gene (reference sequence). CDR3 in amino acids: CASSLGRLDRNLPYEQYF. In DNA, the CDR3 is TGTGCCAGCAGTTTAGGGCGTCTAGACAGGAATCTTCCCTACGAGCAGTACTTC.

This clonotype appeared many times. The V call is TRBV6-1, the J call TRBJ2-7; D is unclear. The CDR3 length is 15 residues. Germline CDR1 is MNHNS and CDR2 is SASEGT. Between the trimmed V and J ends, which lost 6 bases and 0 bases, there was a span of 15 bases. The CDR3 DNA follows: TGTGCCAGCAGGGCTGAGGCAGGAAGCTCCTACGAGCAGTACTTC. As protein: CASRAEAGSSYEQYF.

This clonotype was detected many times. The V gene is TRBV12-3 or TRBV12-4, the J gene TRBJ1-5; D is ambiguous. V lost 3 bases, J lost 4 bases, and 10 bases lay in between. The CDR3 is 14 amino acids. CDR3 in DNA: TGTGCCAGCAGTTTGCGACACCTAAATCAGCCCCAGCATTTT. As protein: CASSLRHLNQPQHF.

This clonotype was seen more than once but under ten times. CDR3 nucleotides: TGTGCCAGCAGCCCTACAGGGGGCGAGGACACCGGGGAGCTGTTTTTT. Residues: CASSPTGGEDTGELFF. The chain combines TRBV27 with TRBJ2-2; TRBD1 matches 9 bases. The CDR3 runs 16 residues. Germline CDR1 MNHEY, CDR2 SMNVEV (reference sequence). The J segment lost 3 bases and the V segment lost 6 bases, leaving 8 bases of the junction unmatched.

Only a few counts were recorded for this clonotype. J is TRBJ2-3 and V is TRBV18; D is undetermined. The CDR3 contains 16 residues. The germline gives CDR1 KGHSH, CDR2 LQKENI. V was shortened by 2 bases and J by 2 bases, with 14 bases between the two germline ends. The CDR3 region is CASSPRAELYTDTQYF. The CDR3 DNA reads TGTGCCAGCTCACCAAGGGCGGAGTTATACACAGATACGCAGTATTTT.